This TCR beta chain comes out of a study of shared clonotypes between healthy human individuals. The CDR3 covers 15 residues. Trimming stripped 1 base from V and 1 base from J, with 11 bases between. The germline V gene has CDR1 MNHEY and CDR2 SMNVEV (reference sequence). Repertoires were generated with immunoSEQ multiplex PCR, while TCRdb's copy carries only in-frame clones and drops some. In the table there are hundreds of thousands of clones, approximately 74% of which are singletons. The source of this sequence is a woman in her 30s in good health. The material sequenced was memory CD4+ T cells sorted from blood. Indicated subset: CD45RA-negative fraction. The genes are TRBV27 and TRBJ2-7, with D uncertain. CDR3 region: CASSLFWYSSYEQYF. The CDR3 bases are TGTGCCAGCAGTTTATTTTGGTATTCTTCCTACGAGCAGTACTTC.